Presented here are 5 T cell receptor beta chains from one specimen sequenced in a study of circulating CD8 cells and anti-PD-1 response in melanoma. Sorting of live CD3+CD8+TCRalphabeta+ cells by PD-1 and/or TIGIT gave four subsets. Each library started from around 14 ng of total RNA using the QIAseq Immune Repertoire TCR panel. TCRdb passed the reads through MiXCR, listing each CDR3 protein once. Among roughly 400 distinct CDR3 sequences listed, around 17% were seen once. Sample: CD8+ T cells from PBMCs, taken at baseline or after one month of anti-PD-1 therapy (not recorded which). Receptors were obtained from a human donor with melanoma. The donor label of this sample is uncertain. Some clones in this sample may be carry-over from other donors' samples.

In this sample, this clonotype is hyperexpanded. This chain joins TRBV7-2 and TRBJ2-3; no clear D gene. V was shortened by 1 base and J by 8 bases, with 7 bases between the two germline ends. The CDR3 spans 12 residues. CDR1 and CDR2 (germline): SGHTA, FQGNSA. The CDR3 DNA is TGTGCCAGCAGCTTAGACTTGGGTACGCAGTATTTT. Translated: CASSLDLGTQYF.

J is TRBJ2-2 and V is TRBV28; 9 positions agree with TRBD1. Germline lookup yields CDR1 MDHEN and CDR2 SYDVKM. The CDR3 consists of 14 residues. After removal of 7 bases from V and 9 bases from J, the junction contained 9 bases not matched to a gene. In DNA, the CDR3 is TGTGCCAGCACCGCGGACAGGGGCCCCCGGGAGCTGTTTTTT. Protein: CASTADRGPRELFF.

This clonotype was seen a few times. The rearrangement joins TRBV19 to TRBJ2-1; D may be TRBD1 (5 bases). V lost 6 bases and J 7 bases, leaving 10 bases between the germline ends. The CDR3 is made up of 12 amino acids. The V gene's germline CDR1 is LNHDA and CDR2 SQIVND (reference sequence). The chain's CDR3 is CASSLGVNEQFF. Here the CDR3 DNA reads TGTGCCAGTAGCCTAGGGGTTAATGAGCAGTTCTTC.

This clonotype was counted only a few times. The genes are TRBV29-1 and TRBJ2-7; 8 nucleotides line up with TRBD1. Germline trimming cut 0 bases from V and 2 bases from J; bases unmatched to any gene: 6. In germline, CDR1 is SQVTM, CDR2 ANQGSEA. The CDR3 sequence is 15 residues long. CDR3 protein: CSVEDPARGPYEQYF. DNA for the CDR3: TGCAGCGTTGAAGATCCGGCCAGGGGGCCCTACGAGCAGTACTTC.

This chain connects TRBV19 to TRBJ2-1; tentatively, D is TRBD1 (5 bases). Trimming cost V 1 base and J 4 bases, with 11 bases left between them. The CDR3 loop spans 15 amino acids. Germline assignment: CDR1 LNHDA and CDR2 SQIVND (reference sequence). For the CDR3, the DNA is TGTGCCAGTAGTATAGTTACAGGTCCATACAATGAGCAGTTCTTC. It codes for CASSIVTGPYNEQFF.